The 6 T cell receptor beta chains listed next were all sequenced from one sample in a study of T cells after posttransplantation cyclophosphamide. Sequencing used immunoSEQ multiplex PCR; TCRdb keeps in-frame clones, though not all of them. The data show over 4,500 clones, roughly 82% seen once. Control samples came 1 year after myeloablative marrow transplants with methotrexate plus calcineurin inhibitor. The sequenced sample was PBMCs, obtained after an allogeneic stem cell transplant with a calcineurin inhibitor and methotrexate. Source of these receptors: a male patient aged 40 to 50 who received an allogeneic stem cell transplant from an unrelated donor, was CMV-positive, and had chronic GVHD only. Some T cells may arise from the graft donor.

The genes are TRBV29-1 and TRBJ2-7; a possible D gene is TRBD1 (6 bases). The length of the CDR3 is 13 residues. CDR1 SQVTM and CDR2 ANQGSEA come from the germline V gene. Trimming pared 7 bases from V and 6 bases from J, leaving 19 bases between. The CDR3 nucleotides read TGCAGCGCACCCGCCGGCGCAGGGGTCGAGCAGTACTTC. It codes for CSAPAGAGVEQYF.

The V and J genes are TRBV29-1 and TRBJ2-3; 8 nucleotides align to TRBD2. With 3 bases clipped from V and 0 bases from J, the junction kept 14 bases outside the gene matches. The length of the CDR3 is 18 residues. From germline, CDR1 is SQVTM and CDR2 ANQGSEA. CDR3 DNA: TGCAGCGTTGACGCTGTGTTCGGCGGGAGGTACAGCACAGATACGCAGTATTTT. Translating gives CSVDAVFGGRYSTDTQYF.

This clone was picked up a small number of times. J is TRBJ1-1 and V is TRBV18; TRBD1 aligns across 7 bases. The junction had 4 bases not matched to a gene; V was cut back by 3 bases and J by 3 bases. CDR3 length equals 14 residues. CDR1 KGHSH and CDR2 LQKENI come from the germline V gene. The CDR3 bases are TGTGCCAGCTCACCCTATACAGGGGACACTGAAGCTTTCTTT. This sequence encodes CASSPYTGDTEAFF.

V and J are TRBV28 and TRBJ1-2; TRBD1 matches 7 bases. The CDR3 loop spans 12 amino acids. The ends lost 5 bases at V and 8 bases at J; junction bases unmatched: 5. Germline CDR1 and CDR2: MDHEN and SYDVKM. Written as DNA, the CDR3 is TGTGCCAGCAGTACGACAGGGAAAGGCTACACCTTC. Protein: CASSTTGKGYTF.

The chain has TRBV5-1 and TRBJ2-7, with a tentative D call TRBD1 (5 bases). Trimming stripped 5 bases from V and 6 bases from J, with 12 bases between. There are 12 residues in the CDR3. CDR1 is SGHRS and CDR2 is YFSETQ in the germline V gene. The DNA for the CDR3 is TGCGCCAGCAGTATCAGGGCTGGCGAGCAGTACTTC. This gives the protein CASSIRAGEQYF.

The genes are TRBV5-1 and TRBJ2-7; 10 nucleotides align to TRBD1. The V and J ends lost 3 bases and 7 bases, in that order; junction bases with no gene match: 4. The CDR3 covers 13 residues. Germline CDR1 is SGHRS and CDR2 is YFSETQ. CDR3 amino acids: CASSWRTGGEQYF. CDR3 in DNA: TGCGCCAGCAGCTGGAGGACAGGGGGAGAGCAGTACTTC. Supplemented by reference TRBV5-1 and TRBJ2-7, the full variable domain reads KAGVTQTPRYLIKTRGQQVTLSCSPISGHRSVSWYQQTPGQGLQFLFEYFSETQRNKGNFPGRFSGRQFSNSRSEMNVSTLELGDSALYLCASSWRTGGEQYFGPGTRLTVT.